The 31 T cell receptor beta chains in this list originate from one sample, sequenced in a study of shared clonotypes between healthy human individuals. Assay used: immunoSEQ multiplex PCR; TCRdb lists only in-frame clones, some missing. The sample yields about 2.3 million clones, roughly 92% seen once. Material for sequencing was naive CD4+ T cells from PBMCs. The sample's subset: CD45RA+ positively selected. These receptors were obtained from a man aged 18 to 29 in good health. Some clones in this sample may be carry-over from other donors' samples.

The chain couples TRBV7-8 to TRBJ2-3; possibly TRBD2 for D (6 bases). V was trimmed by 7 bases and J by 0 bases, leaving 11 bases between them. The CDR3 loop spans 14 amino acids. Germline V gene data show CDR1 as SGHVS and CDR2 as FQNEAQ. CDR3 in DNA: TGTGCCAGCACACCTAGCGCCAGCACAGATACGCAGTATTTT. As protein: CASTPSASTDTQYF.

The V gene is TRBV29-1, the J gene TRBJ2-1, with D possibly matching TRBD2 (7 bases). Trimming removed 3 bases at V and 6 bases at J, with 12 bases between. Germline V gene data show CDR1 as SQVTM and CDR2 as ANQGSEA. This CDR3 is built from 13 residues. The CDR3 spells CSVDWGGSNEQFF. The CDR3 region has the DNA TGCAGCGTTGATTGGGGGGGCAGCAATGAGCAGTTCTTC.

The CDR3 nucleotides are TGCGCCAGCAAACCACTTACCTCTGGAAACACCATATATTTT. Protein sequence: CASKPLTSGNTIYF. J is TRBJ1-3 and V is TRBV5-1; D is uncertain. V lost 6 bases and J 0 bases, leaving 10 bases between the germline ends. The V gene's germline CDR1 is SGHRS and CDR2 YFSETQ. This CDR3 has 14 amino acids.

V is TRBV27 and J is TRBJ2-1; 8 positions match TRBD1. The length of the CDR3 is 14 residues. Losses at the gene ends were 6 bases for V and 5 bases for J; bases not matched to a gene: 6. Germline V gene lookup returns CDR1 MNHEY and CDR2 SMNVEV (reference sequence). CDR3 loop: CASSRTGTHNEQFF. As DNA, the CDR3 is TGTGCCAGCAGCCGGACAGGGACACACAATGAGCAGTTCTTC.

This clone was detected only a few times. The sample carries other DNA sequences with the same CDR3. The gene calls are TRBV2 and TRBJ1-1; 9 nucleotides agree with TRBD1. Germline V gives CDR1 SNHLY, CDR2 FYNNEI. The CDR3 is 12 residues long. After removal of 3 bases from V and 8 bases from J, the junction contained 1 base not matched to a gene. The CDR3 region has the DNA TGTGCCAGCAGTGAGGACAGGGGAGAAGCTTTCTTT. It yields the protein CASSEDRGEAFF.

This chain uses TRBV5-4 with TRBJ2-4, with 7 bases that match TRBD1. The CDR3 extends over 15 amino acids. V lost 0 bases and J lost 6; bases outside the gene matches: 6. Germline values: CDR1 SGHNT, CDR2 YYREEE (reference sequence). This chain's CDR3 is CASSLGGQLSNIQYF. The CDR3 bases are TGTGCCAGCAGCTTGGGGGGACAGCTTTCAAACATTCAGTACTTC.

This clone was seen just once. V and J are TRBV9 and TRBJ2-1; 12 bases line up with TRBD2. Germline trimming cut 2 bases from V and 9 bases from J; bases unmatched to any gene: 3. This CDR3 is built from 14 residues. Per the germline V gene, CDR1 is SGDLS and CDR2 is YYNGEE. The CDR3 protein is CASSVLAGGVEQFF. CDR3 bases: TGTGCCAGCAGCGTGCTAGCGGGAGGGGTTGAGCAGTTCTTC.

The rearrangement uses TRBV6-5 and TRBJ1-6; unclear D gene. The CDR3 covers 15 residues. Looked up from germline, CDR1 is MNHEY and CDR2 is SVGAGI. V was cut by 10 bases and J by 6 bases, with 19 bases left in between. The CDR3 region is CATRFSGRSNSPLHF. CDR3 DNA sequence: TGTGCCACTCGATTCTCCGGCCGGAGTAATTCACCCCTCCACTTT.

The CDR3 coding sequence is TGTGCCAGCAGCCCCCGATTGGTGGGTGGGAGGGCGGAGACCCAGTACTTC. This gives the protein CASSPRLVGGRAETQYF. This chain uses TRBV7-8 with TRBJ2-5; 7 bases line up with TRBD2. Germline assignment: CDR1 SGHVS and CDR2 FQNEAQ. V was pared by 5 bases and J by 5 bases, with 17 bases of the junction left unmatched. CDR3 size: 17 residues.

The count of this clone is one. The sample carries other DNA sequences with the same CDR3. The chain carries TRBV2 and TRBJ2-7; D is unresolved. Trimming removed 8 bases at V and 1 base at J, with 6 bases between. The V gene's germline CDR1 is SNHLY and CDR2 FYNNEI. The CDR3 runs to 11 residues. The CDR3 nucleotides are TGTGCCAGCCGCCAGTCCTACGAGCAGTACTTC. Translated: CASRQSYEQYF. The whole variable domain, remainder taken from reference TRBV2 and TRBJ2-7, is EPEVTQTPSHQVTQMGQEVILRCVPISNHLYFYWYRQILGQKVEFLVSFYNNEISEKSEIFDDQFSVERPDGSNFTLKIRSTKLEDSAMYFCASRQSYEQYFGPGTRLTVT.

Note on this clone: The sample has other DNA sequences that encode this CDR3 too. The chain uses TRBV7-2 and TRBJ1-5; the D is unclear. Trimming left V 1 base short and J 5 bases short, with 6 bases between. CDR1 is SGHTA, CDR2 FQGNSA, per germline. The CDR3 spans 13 residues. The CDR3 DNA is TGTGCCAGCAGCTTAGTCGGGGATCAGCCCCAGCATTTT. Translated, it gives CASSLVGDQPQHF.

The chain uses TRBV6-5 and TRBJ2-4; possible D gene TRBD1, 5 bases. V gave up 2 bases and J gave up 5 bases, with 10 bases separating them. The V gene's germline CDR1 is MNHEY and CDR2 SVGAGI. The CDR3 length is 14 residues. The CDR3 bases are TGTGCCAGCAGTTACCGGCAGGGTGAAAACATTCAGTACTTC. This translates into CASSYRQGENIQYF.

This clone was detected only a few times. The chain carries TRBV30 and TRBJ2-2, with a possible D match to TRBD2 (5 bases). Trimming pared 7 bases from V and 3 bases from J, leaving 18 bases between. CDR3 size: 15 residues. CDR1 is GTSNPN, CDR2 SVGIG, per germline (reference sequence). CDR3 sequence: CASERTEGYTGELFF. The CDR3 DNA sequence: TGTGCCTCGGAGAGAACAGAGGGCTACACCGGGGAGCTGTTTTTT.

The rearrangement uses TRBV4-1 and TRBJ2-3; unclear D gene. The CDR3 totals 16 residues. The ends were cut back, 2 bases at V and 2 bases at J, with 14 bases in the middle. Per germline, CDR1 MGHRA and CDR2 YSYEKL. The CDR3 DNA sequence: TGCGCCAGCAGCCAACCATTGAGCAGGACCACAGATACGCAGTATTTT. Protein product: CASSQPLSRTTDTQYF.

In the case of this clone: Within the sample, other DNA sequences also encode this same CDR3. The J gene is TRBJ2-1, the V gene TRBV5-1; 11 positions agree with TRBD2. After removal of 3 bases from V and 3 bases from J, the junction contained 5 bases not matched to a gene. CDR1 is SGHRS and CDR2 is YFSETQ in the germline V gene. This CDR3 has 16 amino acids. For the CDR3, the DNA is TGCGCCAGCAGCTGGGGGCTAGCGGGAGGCTACAATGAGCAGTTCTTC. Translating it yields CASSWGLAGGYNEQFF.

The chain uses TRBV11-1 and TRBJ2-1; tentatively, D is TRBD1 or TRBD2 (5 bases each). The V end lost 2 bases, the J end lost 2 bases, and 10 bases lay between the germline ends. This CDR3 is built from 15 residues. Germline V gene sequence: CDR1 SGHAT, CDR2 FQDESV (reference sequence). Here the CDR3 reads CASSLMGDPYNEQFF. The CDR3 DNA follows: TGTGCCAGCAGCTTAATGGGGGACCCCTACAATGAGCAGTTCTTC.

This clone was seen more than once but under ten times. In DNA, the CDR3 is TGTGCCAGCTCACAACTACAGGGGGCCCAAGCTTTCTTT. This encodes CASSQLQGAQAFF. This rearrangement joins TRBV18 to TRBJ1-1; TRBD1 matches at 9 bases. The CDR3 has 13 amino acids. Looked up from germline, CDR1 is KGHSH and CDR2 is LQKENI. After removal of 4 bases from V and 9 bases from J, the junction contained 6 bases not matched to a gene.

This chain connects TRBV5-4 to TRBJ1-1, with a tentative D call TRBD1 (6 bases). Trimming cost V 4 bases and J 1 base, with 11 bases left between them. This CDR3 is built from 14 residues. Germline values: CDR1 SGHNT, CDR2 YYREEE (reference sequence). CDR3 residues: CASSVRDKNTEAFF. The CDR3 region has the DNA TGTGCCAGCAGCGTCCGGGACAAGAACACTGAAGCTTTCTTT.

The chain links TRBV9 to TRBJ2-3, with TRBD2 identical over 8 bases. CDR1 is SGDLS, CDR2 YYNGEE, per germline. CDR3 size: 17 residues. V lost 0 bases, J lost 3 bases, and 9 bases stayed unmatched. The CDR3 sequence is CASSVGASGRTTDTQYF. The CDR3 DNA sequence: TGTGCCAGCAGCGTAGGGGCCAGCGGGAGAACAACAGATACGCAGTATTTT.

CDR3 in amino acids: CATSRGGGGYSNQPQHF. CDR3 nucleotide sequence: TGTGCCACCAGCAGAGGGGGGGGCGGATATAGCAATCAGCCCCAGCATTTT. The gene calls are TRBV15 and TRBJ1-5; perhaps TRBD1 as D (6 bases). CDR1 and CDR2 (germline): LNHNV, YYDKDF (reference sequence). The CDR3 is 17 residues long. Trimming took 1 base from V and 0 from J, leaving 13 bases between them.

This chain connects TRBV18 to TRBJ2-4, with a possible D match to TRBD1 (5 bases). The V and J ends lost 5 bases and 0 bases respectively, with 14 bases between them. Germline V lookup: CDR1 KGHSH, CDR2 LQKENI. This CDR3 contains 16 residues. The CDR3 here is CASSGTGGVAKNIQYF. The CDR3 DNA reads TGTGCCAGCTCAGGTACAGGTGGAGTAGCCAAAAACATTCAGTACTTC.

The rearrangement joins TRBV5-4 to TRBJ2-3; the D call may be TRBD1 or TRBD2 (6 bases each). The CDR3 sequence is 15 residues long. Trimming removed 4 bases from V and 0 bases from J, with 12 bases in between. Germline lookup yields CDR1 SGHNT and CDR2 YYREEE (reference sequence). The CDR3 nucleotides read TGTGCCAGCAGCCGTTCGGGGGCTAGCACAGATACGCAGTATTTT. Translated, it gives CASSRSGASTDTQYF.

The chain carries TRBV7-7 and TRBJ1-3; D gene unclear. CDR3 size: 15 residues. In germline, CDR1 is SSHAT, CDR2 FNYEAQ (reference sequence). V shed 5 bases and J shed 0 bases, with 11 bases lying between them. In DNA form, the CDR3 reads TGTGCCAGCAGCCCGTACCTTTCCTCTGGAAACACCATATATTTT. Translation: CASSPYLSSGNTIYF.

The chain carries TRBV30 and TRBJ1-3, with D unresolved. Germline V gene sequence: CDR1 GTSNPN, CDR2 SVGIG (reference sequence). CDR3 length: 13 residues. Trimming stripped 1 base from V and 4 bases from J, with 8 bases between. In nucleotides, the CDR3 is TGTGCCTGGAGTGATGCTTGGGGAAACACCATATATTTT. It yields the protein CAWSDAWGNTIYF.

This chain joins TRBV5-4 and TRBJ2-7, with D tentatively TRBD2 (5 bases). The germline gives CDR1 SGHNT, CDR2 YYREEE (reference sequence). The V gene lost 4 bases and the J gene lost 2 bases, with 19 bases spanning the gap. The CDR3 is 16 residues long. The CDR3 DNA is TGTGCCAGCAGCCCCGGTGGGAGTTCTTCAGCCTACGAGCAGTACTTC. Its protein product is CASSPGGSSSAYEQYF.

V usage is TRBV19 and J usage is TRBJ2-4, with D possibly TRBD2 on 5 matching bases. Germline loops: CDR1 LNHDA, CDR2 SQIVND (reference sequence). The germline V and J ends were trimmed by 5 bases and 0 bases, with 11 bases remaining between them. This CDR3 contains 15 residues. The CDR3 is CASSSGLLAKNIQYF. The CDR3 nucleotides read TGTGCCAGTAGTTCAGGACTCCTAGCCAAAAACATTCAGTACTTC.

The V call is TRBV28, the J call TRBJ1-2, with D uncertain. V was clipped by 2 bases and J by 7 bases, with 20 bases between them. The CDR3 has 16 amino acids. Germline loops: CDR1 MDHEN, CDR2 SYDVKM. In nucleotides, the CDR3 is TGTGCCAGCAGTTTAGGTATAAGGTTTGCCAGAGTTGGCTACACCTTC. Its protein is CASSLGIRFARVGYTF.

The chain combines TRBV5-1 with TRBJ1-3; D is ambiguous. Germline loops: CDR1 SGHRS, CDR2 YFSETQ. This CDR3 spans 16 amino acids. V was shortened by 1 base and J by 0 bases, with 11 bases between the two germline ends. CDR3 loop: CASSLSGEISGNTIYF. The CDR3 DNA is TGCGCCAGCAGCTTGAGTGGGGAAATCTCTGGAAACACCATATATTTT.

The chain couples TRBV6-1 to TRBJ2-5; no clear D. The V gene lost 2 bases and the J gene lost 4 bases, with 8 bases spanning the gap. Looked up from germline, CDR1 is MNHNS and CDR2 is SASEGT. This CDR3 contains 13 residues. CDR3 nucleotide sequence: TGTGCCAGCAGTGAAACGGCCTTAGAGACCCAGTACTTC. This codes for CASSETALETQYF.

As to this clone: In the same sample, other DNA sequences code for this CDR3. This chain uses TRBV7-9 with TRBJ1-1, with D unresolved. The CDR3 covers 13 residues. V was clipped by 3 bases and J by 1 base, with 6 bases between them. Germline CDR1 SEHNR, CDR2 FQNEAQ (reference sequence). This CDR3 reads CASSFDGNTEAFF. The CDR3 nucleotides are TGTGCCAGCAGCTTCGACGGGAACACTGAAGCTTTCTTT.

V and J are TRBV6-5 and TRBJ1-4; no clear D gene. V was pared by 10 bases and J by 4 bases, with 19 bases between. Germline V gene lookup returns CDR1 MNHEY and CDR2 SVGAGI. The CDR3 has 15 amino acids. The CDR3 region is CATKLNRALNEKLFF. CDR3 in DNA: TGTGCCACCAAATTGAACCGGGCCCTTAATGAAAAACTGTTTTTT.